This entry lists 13 T cell receptor beta chains sequenced from one sample in a study of Ad26.COV2.S vaccination and SARS-CoV-2 variants. Here immunoSEQ multiplex PCR was the method, and the copy in TCRdb shows in-frame clones only, minus some. The sample has 180,000 or so clones, roughly nine tenths seen once; the top ten hold 4.5% to 7.5%. The starting material was peripheral blood, obtained after recovery from COVID-19. These receptors were collected from a human donor who had recovered from COVID-19.

The chain couples TRBV19 to TRBJ2-7, with 11 bases aligning to TRBD1. The CDR3 consists of 15 residues. CDR1 and CDR2 from the germline V gene are LNHDA and SQIVND (reference sequence). V shed 3 bases, J shed 2 bases, and the junction held 3 bases outside the gene matches. The CDR3 DNA is TGTGCCAGTAGTATCCGGGACAGGGGGACCTACGAGCAGTACTTC. Encoded protein: CASSIRDRGTYEQYF.

This rearrangement joins TRBV29-1 to TRBJ1-2, with TRBD1 identical over 10 bases. The length of the CDR3 is 16 residues. J was trimmed by 4 bases and V by 4 bases; bases with no gene match: 12. The germline gives CDR1 SQVTM, CDR2 ANQGSEA. The CDR3 here is CSVVGTGADDLYGYTF. CDR3 coding DNA: TGCAGCGTTGTGGGGACAGGGGCAGATGACCTCTATGGCTACACCTTC.

V is TRBV10-3 and J is TRBJ2-1; TRBD2 agrees at 8 bases. The CDR3 is made up of 16 amino acids. V shed 2 bases, J shed 5 bases, and the junction held 8 bases outside the gene matches. Per the germline V gene, CDR1 is ENHRY and CDR2 is SYGVKD. CDR3 amino acids: CAISEGLAGTDNEQFF. CDR3 in DNA: TGTGCCATCAGTGAGGGGTTAGCGGGGACGGACAATGAGCAGTTCTTC.

This clone has a handful of counts. This sequence joins TRBV12-5 and TRBJ1-5; the D gene is possibly TRBD1 (5 bases). This CDR3 is built from 12 residues. Trimming stripped 5 bases from V and 7 bases from J, with 9 bases between. Germline CDR1 LGHNT, CDR2 FRNRAP. CDR3 in DNA: TGTGCTAGTGGTCTAGAGGGGCAGCCCCAGCATTTT. Its translation is CASGLEGQPQHF.

J is TRBJ2-7 and V is TRBV19; 9 nucleotides agree with TRBD1. Germline trimming cut 5 bases from V and 3 bases from J; bases unmatched to any gene: 8. This CDR3 has 15 residues. Per germline, CDR1 LNHDA and CDR2 SQIVND (reference sequence). The CDR3 reads CASSLGDREIYEQYF. In nucleotides, the CDR3 is TGTGCCAGTAGTCTTGGGGACAGGGAGATCTACGAGCAGTACTTC. The full variable domain, in which reference TRBV19 and TRBJ2-7 provide the parts outside the CDR3, is DGGITQSPKYLFRKEGQNVTLSCEQNLNHDAMYWYRQDPGQGLRLIYYSQIVNDFQKGDIAEGYSVSREKKESFPLTVTSAQKNPTAFYLCASSLGDREIYEQYFGPGTRLTVT.

The gene calls are TRBV19 and TRBJ2-3; D perhaps matches TRBD1 (5 bases). The CDR3 is made up of 14 amino acids. Germline CDR1 is LNHDA and CDR2 is SQIVND (reference sequence). The V end was cut by 3 bases, the J end by 4 bases, with 11 bases between. This CDR3 reads CASSIVQVSDTQYF. The CDR3 DNA sequence: TGTGCCAGTAGTATTGTACAGGTTTCAGATACGCAGTATTTT.

The genes are TRBV6-2 or TRBV6-3 and TRBJ1-2, with 7 bases identical to TRBD1. The CDR3 loop spans 15 amino acids. Germline values: CDR1 MNHEY, CDR2 SVGEGT. Losses at the gene ends were 5 bases for V and 4 bases for J; bases not matched to a gene: 10. DNA for the CDR3: TGTGCCAGCAGTGACAACAGGGGAGCTATCTATGGCTACACCTTC. Amino acid sequence: CASSDNRGAIYGYTF.

V and J are TRBV13 and TRBJ2-7, with D maybe TRBD1 (5 bases). Trimming shortened V by 5 bases and J by 7 bases, and 15 bases separated the two germline ends. Per the germline V gene, CDR1 is PRHDT and CDR2 is FYEKMQ (reference sequence). The CDR3 has 13 residues. The CDR3 sequence is CASSPRAVGEQYF. The CDR3 DNA sequence: TGTGCCAGCAGCCCCAGGGCGGTTGGGGAGCAGTACTTC.

V and J are TRBV14 and TRBJ2-1; TRBD2 matches 10 bases. CDR3 size: 14 residues. The ends lost 7 bases at V and 6 bases at J; junction bases unmatched: 6. The germline V gene has CDR1 SGHDN and CDR2 FVKESK. In nucleotides, the CDR3 is TGTGCCAGCAAGCCGAGGACTAGCGGCAATGAGCAGTTCTTC. Translation: CASKPRTSGNEQFF.

The gene calls are TRBV30 and TRBJ1-3; D uncertain. The CDR3 length is 14 residues. CDR1 and CDR2 (germline): GTSNPN, SVGIG (reference sequence). With 5 bases removed from V and 4 bases from J, the gap between germline ends came to 15 bases. As DNA, the CDR3 is TGTGCCTGGTTTAGGGTACAGCAAGGAAACACCATATATTTT. This gives the protein CAWFRVQQGNTIYF.

The chain has TRBV7-2 and TRBJ1-2; 7 bases line up with TRBD1. The CDR3 length is 15 residues. V lost 5 bases to trimming and J lost 2 bases; unmatched junction nucleotides: 8. Germline V gives CDR1 SGHTA, CDR2 FQGNSA. In DNA form, the CDR3 reads TGTGCCAGCAGCACTCGACAGGGTACAAACTATGGCTACACCTTC. It translates to CASSTRQGTNYGYTF.

DNA for the CDR3: TGTGCCTCGACTGGGGGGTCGAGCTCCTACAATGAGCAGTTCTTC. It yields the protein CASTGGSSSYNEQFF. The rearrangement uses TRBV11-2 and TRBJ2-1, with D perhaps TRBD2 (6 bases). With 11 bases removed from V and 0 bases from J, the gap between germline ends came to 17 bases. CDR1 and CDR2 from the germline V gene are SGHAT and FQNNGV. This CDR3 comprises 15 residues.

The chain couples TRBV30 to TRBJ1-6, with no clear D. The CDR3 totals 12 residues. Germline V gene data show CDR1 as GTSNPN and CDR2 as SVGIG (reference sequence). V lost 1 base and J 11 bases, leaving 9 bases between the germline ends. This chain's CDR3 is CAWSEQPPPLHF. CDR3 coding DNA: TGTGCCTGGAGTGAGCAACCTCCACCCCTCCACTTT.